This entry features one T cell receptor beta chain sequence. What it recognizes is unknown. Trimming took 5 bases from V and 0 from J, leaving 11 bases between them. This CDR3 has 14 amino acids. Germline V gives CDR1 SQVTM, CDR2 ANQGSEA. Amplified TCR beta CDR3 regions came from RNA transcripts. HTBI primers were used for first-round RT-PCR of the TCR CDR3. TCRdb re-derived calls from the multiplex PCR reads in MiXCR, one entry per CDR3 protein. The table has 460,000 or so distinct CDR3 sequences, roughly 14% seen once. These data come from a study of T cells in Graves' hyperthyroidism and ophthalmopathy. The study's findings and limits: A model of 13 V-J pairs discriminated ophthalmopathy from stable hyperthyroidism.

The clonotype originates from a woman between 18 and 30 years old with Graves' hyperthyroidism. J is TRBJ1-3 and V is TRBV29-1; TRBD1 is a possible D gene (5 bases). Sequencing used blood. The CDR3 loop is CSVLGTSSGNTIYF. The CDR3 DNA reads TGCAGCGTTTTAGGGACCTCCTCTGGAAACACCATATATTTT.